Listed below are T cell receptor beta chains from one sample, sequenced in a study of T cell responses to AZD1222 COVID-19 vaccine. Assay used: immunoSEQ multiplex PCR; TCRdb lists only in-frame clones, some missing. There are 150,000 to 200,000 clones in the sample; around 89% occur only once, and around 5.8% lies in the top ten. The material was peripheral blood, obtained on day 0 of AZD1222 vaccination. The receptors originated from an adult in good health. Each CDR3 is given with its conserved first and last residue. The D gene is left open where the match is weak. Expanded clones get a size class; other rows say once, few or many, or leave the size out.

>NA|13|NA|TRBJ1-2|TRBV18
CASSLDILYGYTF
TGTGCCAGCTCCTTGGACATTCTCTATGGCTACACCTTC
>NA|14|NA|TRBJ2-5|TRBV4-2
CASSPVRGSGTQYF
TGTGCCAGCAGCCCAGTTCGGGGGTCAGGGACCCAGTACTTC
>NA|14|NA|TRBJ1-5|TRBV19
CASIEPRRYQPQHF
TGTGCCAGTATCGAACCCCGCCGCTATCAGCCCCAGCATTTT
>TRBD2|15|once|TRBJ2-3|TRBV2
CASSDKAGGPDTQYF
TGTGCCAGCAGTGACAAAGCGGGGGGGCCAGATACGCAGTATTTT
>NA|12|NA|TRBJ1-4|TRBV4-1
CASSQEAGSRTF
TGCGCCAGCAGCCAAGAGGCGGGCAGCCGGACTTTT
>NA|14|NA|TRBJ1-1|TRBV28
CASSLFNRVTEAFF
TGTGCCAGCAGTTTATTTAACAGGGTTACTGAAGCTTTCTTT
>NA|14|NA|TRBJ2-2|TRBV4-1
CASSQDSNPGELFF
TGCGCCAGCAGCCAAGACTCGAATCCCGGGGAGCTGTTTTTT
>TRBD1|15|NA|TRBJ1-3|TRBV18
CASSPGTVSGNTIYF
TGTGCCAGCTCACCCGGGACAGTGTCAGGAAACACCATATATTTT
>TRBD1|19|NA|TRBJ2-5|TRBV19
CASSIDSGVGTGGRETQYF
TGTGCCAGTAGTATAGACTCGGGGGTTGGGACAGGGGGCAGAGAGACCCAGTACTTC
>TRBD2|19|NA|TRBJ2-3|TRBV6-2/TRBV6-3
CASSYSPGLAGFGTDTQYF
TGTGCCAGCAGTTATTCGCCGGGACTAGCGGGATTTGGCACAGATACGCAGTATTTT
>NA|17|NA|TRBJ1-3|TRBV7-9
CASSLLPGYSSGNTIYF
TGTGCCAGCAGCTTACTGCCAGGGTATAGCTCTGGAAACACCATATATTTT
>NA|15|once|TRBJ1-5|TRBV5-8
CASSYPYGINQPQHF
TGTGCCAGCAGCTACCCGTACGGGATCAATCAGCCCCAGCATTTT
>TRBD1|14|NA|TRBJ1-6|TRBV7-2
CASSPGGGNSPLHF
TGTGCCAGCAGCCCAGGGGGTGGGAATTCACCCCTCCACTTT
>NA|11|NA|TRBJ2-7|TRBV20-1
CSARNERPEYF
TGCAGTGCTAGAAATGAGAGGCCAGAATACTTC
>TRBD1|13|NA|TRBJ1-2|TRBV28
CASSTGGTYGYTF
TGTGCCAGCAGCACAGGGGGGACCTATGGCTACACCTTC
>NA|14|NA|TRBJ1-2|TRBV3-1/TRBV3-2
CASSQGTENYGYTF
TGTGCCAGCAGCCAAGGGACGGAGAACTATGGCTACACCTTC
>NA|13|NA|TRBJ1-1|TRBV5-1
CASAAGMNTEAFF
TGCGCCAGCGCAGCAGGGATGAACACTGAAGCTTTCTTT
>NA|12|NA|TRBJ2-7|TRBV5-4
CASSWDSYEQYF
TGTGCCAGCAGCTGGGACTCCTACGAGCAGTACTTC
>TRBD2|14|NA|TRBJ2-1|TRBV5-1
CASSSSGRMNEQFF
TGCGCCAGCAGCTCTAGCGGGAGGATGAATGAGCAGTTCTTC
>TRBD1|15|few|TRBJ2-6|TRBV11-3
CASSSTGSGANVLTF
TGTGCCAGCAGCTCGACAGGGTCTGGGGCCAACGTCCTGACTTTC
>TRBD1|15|NA|TRBJ1-6|TRBV5-1
CASSIGQADNSPLHF
TGCGCCAGCAGCATCGGACAGGCCGATAATTCACCCCTCCACTTT
>NA|12|once|TRBJ1-2|TRBV6-5
CASSPTGDGYTF
TGTGCCAGCAGTCCGACAGGAGATGGCTACACCTTC